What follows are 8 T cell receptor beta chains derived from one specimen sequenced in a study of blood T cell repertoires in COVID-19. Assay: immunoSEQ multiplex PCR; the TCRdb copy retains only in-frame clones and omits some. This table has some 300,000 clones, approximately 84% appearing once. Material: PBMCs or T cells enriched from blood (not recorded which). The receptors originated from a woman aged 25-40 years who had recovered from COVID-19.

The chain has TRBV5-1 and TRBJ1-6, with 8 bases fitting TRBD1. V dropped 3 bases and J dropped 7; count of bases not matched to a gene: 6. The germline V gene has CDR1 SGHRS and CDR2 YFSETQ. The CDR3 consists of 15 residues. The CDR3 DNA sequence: TGCGCCAGCAGCTGGGGGACAGGAAAAAATTCACCCCTCCACTTT. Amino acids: CASSWGTGKNSPLHF.

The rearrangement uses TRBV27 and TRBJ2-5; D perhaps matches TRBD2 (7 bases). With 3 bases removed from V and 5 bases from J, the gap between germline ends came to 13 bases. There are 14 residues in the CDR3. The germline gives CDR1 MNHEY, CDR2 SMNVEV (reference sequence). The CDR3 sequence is CASSFGGGGETQYF. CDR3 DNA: TGTGCCAGCAGTTTCGGCGGGGGCGGTGAGACCCAGTACTTC.

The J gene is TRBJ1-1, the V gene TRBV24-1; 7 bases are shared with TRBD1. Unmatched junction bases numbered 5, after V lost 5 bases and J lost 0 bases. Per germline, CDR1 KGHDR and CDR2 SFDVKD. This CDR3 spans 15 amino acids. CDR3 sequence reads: CATSGTGGMNTEAFF. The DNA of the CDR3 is TGTGCCACCAGTGGGACAGGAGGGATGAACACTGAAGCTTTCTTT.

CDR3 region: CASSPAPGSNQPQHF. The CDR3 coding sequence is TGTGCCAGCAGCCCCGCACCAGGGAGCAATCAGCCCCAGCATTTT. The chain joins TRBV7-2 to TRBJ1-5, with a weak D call TRBD1 (5 bases). V was clipped by 5 bases and J by 1 base, with 12 bases between them. The CDR3 has 15 residues. Germline CDR1 is SGHTA and CDR2 is FQGNSA.

The CDR3 loop reads CASSLARGVGYGYTF. CDR3 bases: TGTGCCAGCAGCTTGGCTCGGGGGGTAGGCTATGGCTACACCTTC. This chain links TRBV5-4 with TRBJ1-2; possible D gene TRBD1, 5 bases. CDR1 and CDR2 from the germline V gene are SGHNT and YYREEE (reference sequence). V lost 0 bases to trimming and J lost 4 bases, with 13 bases between them. The CDR3 loop spans 15 amino acids. The variable domain in full, completed from reference TRBV5-4 and TRBJ1-2, reads ETGVTQSPTHLIKTRGQQVTLRCSSQSGHNTVSWYQQALGQGPQFIFQYYREEENGRGNFPPRFSGLQFPNYSSELNVNALELDDSALYLCASSLARGVGYGYTFGSGTRLTVV.

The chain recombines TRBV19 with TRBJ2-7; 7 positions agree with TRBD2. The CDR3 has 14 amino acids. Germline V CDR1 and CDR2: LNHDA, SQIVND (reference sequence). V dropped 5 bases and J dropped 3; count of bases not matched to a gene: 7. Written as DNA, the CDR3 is TGTGCCAGTAGTTCACGGGGGGAAGGCTACGAGCAGTACTTC. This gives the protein CASSSRGEGYEQYF.

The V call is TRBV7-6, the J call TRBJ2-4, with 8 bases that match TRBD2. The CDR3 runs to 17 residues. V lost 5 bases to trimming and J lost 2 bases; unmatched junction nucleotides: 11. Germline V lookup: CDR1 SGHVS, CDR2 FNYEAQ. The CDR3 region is CASSPLGAGGTKNIQYF. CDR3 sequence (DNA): TGTGCCAGCAGCCCCCTGGGGGCGGGGGGTACCAAAAACATTCAGTACTTC.

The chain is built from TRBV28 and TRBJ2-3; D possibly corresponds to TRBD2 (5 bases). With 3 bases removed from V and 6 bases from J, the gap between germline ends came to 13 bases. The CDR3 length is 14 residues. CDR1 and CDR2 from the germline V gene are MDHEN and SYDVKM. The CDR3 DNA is TGTGCCAGCAGTTTGCGGGTACCCGGGGATACGCAGTATTTT. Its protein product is CASSLRVPGDTQYF.